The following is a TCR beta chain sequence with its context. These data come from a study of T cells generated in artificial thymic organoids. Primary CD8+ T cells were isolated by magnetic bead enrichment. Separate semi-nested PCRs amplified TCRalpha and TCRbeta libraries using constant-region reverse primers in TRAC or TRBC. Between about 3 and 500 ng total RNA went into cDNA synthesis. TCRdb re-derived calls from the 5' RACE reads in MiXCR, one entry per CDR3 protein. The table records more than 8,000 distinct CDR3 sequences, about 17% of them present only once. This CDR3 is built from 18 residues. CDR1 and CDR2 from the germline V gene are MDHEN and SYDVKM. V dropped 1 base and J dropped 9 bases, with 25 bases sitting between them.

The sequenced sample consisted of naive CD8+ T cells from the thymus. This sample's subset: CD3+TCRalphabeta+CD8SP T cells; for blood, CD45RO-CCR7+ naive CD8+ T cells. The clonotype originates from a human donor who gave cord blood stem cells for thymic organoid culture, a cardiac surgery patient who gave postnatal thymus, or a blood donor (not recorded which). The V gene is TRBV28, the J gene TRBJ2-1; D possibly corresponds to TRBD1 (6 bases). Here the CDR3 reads CASSLYPLTRGLVGEQFF. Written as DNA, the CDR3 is TGTGCCAGCAGTTTATACCCCCTCACTAGGGGGTTGGTGGGTGAGCAGTTCTTC.